The 18 T cell receptor beta chains presented below share a single source sample, sequenced in a study of early T cells in non-severe SARS-CoV-2 infection. TCRdb re-called the 5' RACE reads through MiXCR, storing one row per CDR3 protein. Among tens of thousands of distinct CDR3 sequences listed, roughly 6% were seen once. The sample comprised whole blood. Receptors originate from an adult who was a healthcare worker with PCR-confirmed SARS-CoV-2 infection or an uninfected control (not recorded which).

This chain uses TRBV3-1 with TRBJ1-1; 7 nucleotides line up with TRBD1. CDR3 size: 12 residues. Germline trimming cut 4 bases from V and 6 bases from J; bases unmatched to any gene: 2. The germline V gene has CDR1 LGHDT and CDR2 YNNKEL (reference sequence). The DNA of the CDR3 is TGTGCCAGCAGCCCGACAGGGTCTGAAGCTTTCTTT. This codes for CASSPTGSEAFF.

This clonotype was observed many times. This chain uses TRBV7-2 with TRBJ2-3; D not certain. The CDR3 extends over 15 amino acids. Germline V gives CDR1 SGHTA, CDR2 FQGNSA. V was clipped by 5 bases and J by 4 bases, with 16 bases between them. CDR3 bases: TGTGCCAGCAGCCCAGAGAGACTGACCCCAGATACGCAGTATTTT. Translation: CASSPERLTPDTQYF. The full variable domain, rest sourced from reference TRBV7-2 and TRBJ2-3, is GAGVSQSPSNKVTEKGKDVELRCDPISGHTALYWYRQSLGQGLEFLIYFQGNSAPDKSGLPSDRFSAERTGGSVSTLTIQRTQQEDSAVYLCASSPERLTPDTQYFGPGTRLTVL.

The genes are TRBV4-1 and TRBJ2-2; 9 bases match TRBD2. V dropped 1 base and J dropped 8; count of bases not matched to a gene: 5. In germline, CDR1 is MGHRA, CDR2 YSYEKL. This CDR3 comprises 15 residues. The CDR3 coding sequence is TGCGCCAGCAGCCAAGTAGCGGGAGAGTCAGGGGAGCTGTTTTTT. This encodes CASSQVAGESGELFF.

The V and J genes are TRBV15 and TRBJ2-3; the match to TRBD2 covers 7 bases. Germline CDR1 LNHNV, CDR2 YYDKDF (reference sequence). The CDR3 has 16 amino acids. Trimming at V came to 0 bases and at J to 2 bases, leaving 5 bases not matched to a gene. The CDR3 DNA follows: TGTGCCACCAGCAGAGATCTGAGCGGGACCACAGATACGCAGTATTTT. This gives the protein CATSRDLSGTTDTQYF.

This clonotype appeared many times. The chain has TRBV6-1 and TRBJ2-1; D tentatively reads TRBD1 or TRBD2 (5 bases each). V shed 7 bases and J shed 6 bases, with 16 bases lying between them. The length of the CDR3 is 14 residues. CDR1 and CDR2 (germline): MNHNS, SASEGT. Here the CDR3 reads CASTVGDGLNEQFF. The CDR3 DNA sequence: TGTGCCAGCACGGTAGGGGACGGACTCAATGAGCAGTTCTTC.

In this sample, this clonotype turned up a few times. This chain uses TRBV12-3 or TRBV12-4 with TRBJ1-1, with D unresolved. CDR3 length: 15 residues. V was pared by 6 bases and J by 4 bases, with 18 bases between. This chain's CDR3 is CASSATLSWATEAFF. CDR3 in DNA: TGTGCCAGCAGCGCAACCCTTTCGTGGGCCACTGAAGCTTTCTTT.

This clonotype was detected many times. The rearrangement joins TRBV20-1 to TRBJ2-3, with 7 positions matching TRBD2. The CDR3 has 13 amino acids. The germline V gene has CDR1 DFQATT and CDR2 SNEGSKA (reference sequence). The J segment lost 6 bases and the V segment lost 3 bases, leaving 6 bases of the junction unmatched. The CDR3 DNA reads as TGCAGTGCTAGTTTGGGGGGGAGGGATACGCAGTATTTT. Its protein product is CSASLGGRDTQYF.

V gene TRBV30 combines with J gene TRBJ1-3, with 8 bases aligning to TRBD1. Trimming cost V 4 bases and J 0 bases; bases outside gene matches: 8. The germline CDR1 and CDR2 sequences are GTSNPN and SVGIG (reference sequence). The CDR3 runs 16 residues. The CDR3 is CAWTTLGQDSGNTIYF. CDR3 nucleotide sequence: TGTGCCTGGACCACCCTGGGACAGGACTCTGGAAACACCATATATTTT.

This clonotype was picked up many times. The V and J genes are TRBV28 and TRBJ1-1; possibly TRBD1 for D (5 bases). Germline loops: CDR1 MDHEN, CDR2 SYDVKM. This CDR3 has 14 amino acids. Trimming pared 3 bases from V and 4 bases from J, leaving 12 bases between. Written as DNA, the CDR3 is TGTGCCAGCAGTTTCAGGGCTCCTAGCACTGAAGCTTTCTTT. This gives the protein CASSFRAPSTEAFF.

This clonotype showed up just a few times. The chain has TRBV7-2 and TRBJ1-1; D not certain. Germline-derived CDR1 and CDR2 are SGHTA and FQGNSA. This CDR3 is built from 15 residues. V gave up 0 bases and J gave up 1 base, with 9 bases separating them. CDR3 bases: TGTGCCAGCAGCTTAGCCATGACTCAGAACACTGAAGCTTTCTTT. Translated, it gives CASSLAMTQNTEAFF.

This clonotype was picked up a small number of times. The CDR3 nucleotides read TGTGCCAGCAGCCAAGCAGACAGTTCTAACTATGGCTACACCTTC. As protein: CASSQADSSNYGYTF. The chain carries TRBV7-9 and TRBJ1-2; weak D call: TRBD1 (5 bases). The CDR3 is 15 amino acids. Trimming left V 5 bases short and J 0 bases short, with 13 bases between. Per germline, CDR1 SEHNR and CDR2 FQNEAQ (reference sequence).

In this sample, this clonotype turned up a few times. V is TRBV7-6 and J is TRBJ2-7; unclear D gene. Between the trimmed V and J ends, which lost 1 base and 0 bases, there was a span of 10 bases. Germline-derived CDR1 and CDR2 are SGHVS and FNYEAQ. This CDR3 spans 15 amino acids. The CDR3: CASSLGGGSSYEQYF. For the CDR3, the DNA is TGTGCCAGCAGCTTAGGAGGCGGATCCTCCTACGAGCAGTACTTC.

This clonotype was seen ten or more times. This chain joins TRBV11-3 and TRBJ1-1; D not certain. The germline V and J ends were trimmed by 1 base and 8 bases, with 8 bases remaining between them. The CDR3 consists of 12 residues. Looked up from germline, CDR1 is SGHNT and CDR2 is YENEEA. The CDR3 is CASSLVGGEAFF. Written as DNA, the CDR3 is TGTGCCAGCAGCTTAGTAGGCGGAGAAGCTTTCTTT.

A few counts support this clonotype. V usage is TRBV20-1 and J usage is TRBJ2-7; D remains unclear. Germline-derived CDR1 and CDR2 are DFQATT and SNEGSKA (reference sequence). The CDR3 totals 11 residues. V lost 3 bases, J lost 2 bases, and 5 bases lay in between. The CDR3 sequence: CSASETYEQYF. For the CDR3, the DNA is TGCAGTGCTAGCGAAACCTACGAGCAGTACTTC.

Many counts were recorded for this clonotype. The chain carries TRBV28 and TRBJ2-5; a possible D gene is TRBD1 (7 bases). V was shortened by 4 bases and J by 4 bases, with 19 bases between the two germline ends. The CDR3 has 16 residues. Germline lookup yields CDR1 MDHEN and CDR2 SYDVKM. The CDR3 loop reads CASSSRTGGTGETQYF. In DNA form, the CDR3 reads TGTGCCAGCAGTTCCCGGACAGGAGGGACCGGAGAGACCCAGTACTTC.

In its sample, this clonotype was seen a few times. V gene TRBV4-1 combines with J gene TRBJ1-1; 10 positions agree with TRBD1. The trim removed 5 bases at V and 9 bases at J, leaving 9 bases unmatched. Germline CDR1 is MGHRA and CDR2 is YSYEKL. This CDR3 has 14 amino acids. The CDR3 reads CASSNPGQGRKAFF. Here the CDR3 DNA reads TGCGCCAGCAGCAATCCGGGACAGGGGCGGAAAGCTTTCTTT.

This clonotype has just a few counts. The chain has TRBV7-9 and TRBJ1-2, with D perhaps TRBD1 (5 bases). The CDR3 is 13 amino acids. V shed 0 bases and J shed 5 bases, with 7 bases lying between them. Per germline, CDR1 SEHNR and CDR2 FQNEAQ (reference sequence). CDR3 in amino acids: CASSLAGDYGYTF. CDR3 nucleotides: TGTGCCAGCAGCTTAGCAGGGGATTATGGCTACACCTTC.

CDR3 coding DNA: TGTGCCTGGAGTGTAAAGATGGGCGAAGCTTTCTTT. It encodes CAWSVKMGEAFF. V and J are TRBV30 and TRBJ1-1, with unresolved D. The V end was cut by 0 bases, the J end by 8 bases, with 10 bases between. This CDR3 has 12 residues. Germline V gene lookup returns CDR1 GTSNPN and CDR2 SVGIG (reference sequence).